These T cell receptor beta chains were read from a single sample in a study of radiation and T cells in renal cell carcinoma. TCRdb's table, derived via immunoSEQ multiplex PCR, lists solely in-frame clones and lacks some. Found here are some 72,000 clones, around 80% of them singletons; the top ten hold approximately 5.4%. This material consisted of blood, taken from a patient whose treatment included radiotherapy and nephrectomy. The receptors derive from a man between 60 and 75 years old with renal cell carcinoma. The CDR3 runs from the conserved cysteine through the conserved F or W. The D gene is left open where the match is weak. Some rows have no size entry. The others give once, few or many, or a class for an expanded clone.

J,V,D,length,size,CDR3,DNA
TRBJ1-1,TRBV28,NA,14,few,CASSLAGWGGQAFF,TGTGCCAGCAGTCTAGCAGGGTGGGGTGGCCAAGCTTTCTTT
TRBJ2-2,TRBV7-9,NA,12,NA,CASSLGAGELFF,TGTGCCAGCAGCTTAGGGGCCGGGGAGCTGTTTTTT
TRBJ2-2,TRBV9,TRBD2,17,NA,CASSVGTSGQYTGELFF,TGTGCCAGCAGCGTGGGCACTAGCGGGCAATACACCGGGGAGCTGTTTTTT
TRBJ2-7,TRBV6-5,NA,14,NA,CASSELASNYEQYF,TGTGCCAGCAGCGAACTAGCTTCGAACTACGAGCAGTACTTC
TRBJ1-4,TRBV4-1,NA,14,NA,CATSRGRVSEKLFF,TGCGCCACCTCACGCGGTCGAGTAAGTGAAAAACTGTTTTTT
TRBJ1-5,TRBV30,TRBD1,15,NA,CAWTQKTGGRQPQHF,TGTGCCTGGACTCAAAAGACAGGGGGGCGTCAGCCCCAGCATTTT
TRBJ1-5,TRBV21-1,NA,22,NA,CASSKAPTGCSFSVLSNQPQHF,TGTGCCAGCAGCAAAGCCCCGACAGGGTGCTCCTTCTCGGTCTTGAGCAATCAGCCCCAGCATTTT
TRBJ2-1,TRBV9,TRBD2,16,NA,CASSVVSTSGYNEQFF,TGTGCCAGCAGCGTAGTGTCGACTAGCGGATACAATGAGCAGTTCTTC
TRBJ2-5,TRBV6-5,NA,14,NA,CASSPLDPQETQYF,TGTGCCAGCAGTCCGTTGGATCCCCAAGAGACCCAGTACTTC
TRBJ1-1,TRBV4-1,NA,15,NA,CASSPPDMGGTEAFF,TGCGCCAGCAGCCCCCCGGACATGGGAGGCACTGAAGCTTTCTTT
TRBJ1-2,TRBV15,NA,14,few,CATSRERQVGGYTF,TGTGCCACCAGCAGAGAGAGACAGGTCGGTGGCTACACCTTC
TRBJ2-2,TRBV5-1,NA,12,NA,CASSLGSGELFF,TGCGCCAGCAGCTTGGGGAGCGGGGAGCTGTTTTTT
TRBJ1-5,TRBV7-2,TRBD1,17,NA,CASSLFHFQGDNQPQHF,TGTGCCAGCAGCTTATTTCATTTTCAGGGGGACAATCAGCCCCAGCATTTT
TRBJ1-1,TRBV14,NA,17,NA,CASSPLYSKGLNTEAFF,TGTGCCAGCAGCCCACTTTATTCAAAGGGGCTGAACACTGAAGCTTTCTTT
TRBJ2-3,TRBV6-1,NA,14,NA,CASRRPGAPDTQYF,TGTGCCAGCCGTCGGCCAGGGGCCCCAGATACGCAGTATTTT
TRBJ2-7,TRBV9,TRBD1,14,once,CASSVGTGVNEQYF,TGTGCCAGCAGCGTAGGGACAGGGGTAAACGAGCAGTACTTC
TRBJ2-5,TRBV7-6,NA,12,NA,CASSPPQETQYF,TGTGCCAGCAGCCCACCCCAAGAGACCCAGTACTTC
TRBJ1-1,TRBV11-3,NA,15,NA,CASSLGVSVNTEAFF,TGTGCCAGCAGCTTAGGTGTTTCGGTGAACACTGAAGCTTTCTTT
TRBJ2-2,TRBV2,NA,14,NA,CASSVGRNTGELFF,TGTGCCAGCAGTGTTGGGCGCAACACCGGGGAGCTGTTTTTT
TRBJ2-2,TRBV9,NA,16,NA,CASSGGGDWDTGELFF,TGTGCCAGCAGCGGAGGGGGAGATTGGGACACCGGGGAGCTGTTTTTT
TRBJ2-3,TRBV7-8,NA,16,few,CASSLGRGRGTDTQYF,TGTGCCAGCAGCTTAGGGAGGGGACGTGGCACAGATACGCAGTATTTT
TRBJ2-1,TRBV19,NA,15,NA,CASSRDVSSYNEQFF,TGTGCCAGTAGCAGGGACGTGAGCTCCTACAATGAGCAGTTCTTC
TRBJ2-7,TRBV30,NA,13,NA,CAWSGERSGPQSF,TGTGCCTGGAGCGGGGAGCGCTCGGGCCCTCAGTCCTTC
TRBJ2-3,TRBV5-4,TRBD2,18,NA,CASSLLGTSGRETDTQYF,TGTGCCAGCAGCTTGCTCGGGACTAGCGGGAGAGAGACAGATACGCAGTATTTT
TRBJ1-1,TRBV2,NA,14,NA,CASSFPSLNTEAFF,TGTGCCAGCAGTTTCCCGAGTTTGAACACTGAAGCTTTCTTT
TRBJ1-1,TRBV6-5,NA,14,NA,CAIRDISMNTEAFF,TGTGCCATCCGGGACATTAGCATGAACACTGAAGCTTTCTTT
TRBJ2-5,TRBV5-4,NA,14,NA,CASSSAGTQETQYF,TGTGCCAGCAGCTCAGCCGGGACCCAAGAGACCCAGTACTTC
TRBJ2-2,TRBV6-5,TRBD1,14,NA,CASSRGQGAGELFF,TGTGCCAGCAGCCGCGGACAGGGGGCCGGGGAGCTGTTTTTT
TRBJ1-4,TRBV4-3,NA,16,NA,CASSQEPRATNEKLFF,TGCGCCAGCAGCCAAGAACCCAGGGCGACTAATGAAAAACTGTTTTTT
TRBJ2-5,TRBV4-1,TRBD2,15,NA,CASSRSGAPQETQYF,TGCGCCAGCAGCCGTAGCGGGGCCCCCCAAGAGACCCAGTACTTC
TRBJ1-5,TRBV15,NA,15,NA,CATSRVRGDNQPQHF,TGTGCCACCAGCAGAGTGAGGGGGGACAATCAGCCCCAGCATTTT
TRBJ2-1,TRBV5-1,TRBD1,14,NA,CASTRDRVGNEQFF,TGCGCCAGCACCAGGGACAGGGTTGGCAATGAGCAGTTCTTC
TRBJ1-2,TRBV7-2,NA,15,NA,CASSDQGRANYGYTF,TGTGCCAGCAGCGACCAAGGGCGAGCTAACTATGGCTACACCTTC
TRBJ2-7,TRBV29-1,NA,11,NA,CSTREGDEQYF,TGCAGCACCAGGGAGGGGGACGAGCAGTACTTC
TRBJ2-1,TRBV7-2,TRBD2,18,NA,CASSSGTSGRVSYNEQFF,TGTGCCAGCAGCTCCGGGACTAGCGGGAGGGTCTCCTACAATGAGCAGTTCTTC
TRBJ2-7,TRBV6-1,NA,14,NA,CASKPGLDPYEQYF,TGTGCCAGCAAGCCCGGGCTTGATCCCTACGAGCAGTACTTC
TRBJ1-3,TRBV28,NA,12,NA,CASQGTGNTIYF,TGTGCCAGCCAGGGTACCGGAAACACCATATATTTT
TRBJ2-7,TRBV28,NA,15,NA,CASSPTEFRAYEQYF,TGTGCCAGCAGTCCCACGGAGTTCCGGGCCTACGAGCAGTACTTC
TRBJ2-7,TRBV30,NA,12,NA,CAWATDAYEQYF,TGTGCCTGGGCGACAGACGCCTACGAGCAGTACTTC
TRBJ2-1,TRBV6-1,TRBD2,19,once,CASSEMPLIAGHSYNEQFF,TGTGCCAGCAGTGAAATGCCTTTGATAGCGGGCCACTCCTACAATGAGCAGTTCTTC
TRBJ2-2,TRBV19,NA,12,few,CASRYRDGELFF,TGTGCCAGTAGATACCGGGACGGGGAGCTGTTTTTT
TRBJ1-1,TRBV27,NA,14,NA,CASSLSPPLTEAFF,TGTGCCAGCAGTTTATCCCCACCCCTGACAGAAGCTTTCTTT
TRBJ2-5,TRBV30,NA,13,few,CAWSSGAGETQYF,TGTGCCTGGAGTAGTGGAGCGGGTGAGACCCAGTACTTC
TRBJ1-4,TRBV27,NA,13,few,CASSLKYNEKLFF,TGTGCCAGCAGTTTGAAGTATAATGAAAAACTGTTTTTT
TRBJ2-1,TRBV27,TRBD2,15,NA,CASSPQGLALNEQFF,TGTGCCAGCAGTCCTCAGGGACTAGCCCTCAATGAGCAGTTCTTC
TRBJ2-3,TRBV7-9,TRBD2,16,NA,CASSLAPGREEDTQYF,TGTGCCAGCAGCTTAGCGCCTGGGAGGGAGGAGGATACGCAGTATTTT
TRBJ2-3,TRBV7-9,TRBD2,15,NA,CASSPPLADTDTQYF,TGTGCCAGCAGCCCCCCACTAGCGGACACAGATACGCAGTATTTT
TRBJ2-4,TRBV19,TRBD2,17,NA,CASSPGGASGDQNIQYF,TGTGCCAGTAGTCCTGGTGGGGCTAGCGGGGACCAAAACATTCAGTACTTC
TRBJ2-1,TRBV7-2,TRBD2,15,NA,CASTSPRSGSNEQFF,TGTGCCAGCACCTCACCCAGAAGCGGGAGCAATGAGCAGTTCTTC